This entry lists 2 T cell receptor beta chains sequenced from one sample in a study of cytomegalovirus exposure and HLA in healthy donors. This PCR relied on a set of 60 Vbeta primers and 13 Jbeta primers. Clones were sequenced by immunoSEQ multiplex PCR, and TCRdb holds only the in-frame ones, with some missing. The profile shows about 150,000 clones, approximately 60% of them singletons. The sample consisted of PBMCs. The receptors derive from a human donor in good health.

The chain employs TRBV28 and TRBJ1-2, with TRBD1 identical over 7 bases. The V and J ends lost 7 bases and 5 bases, in that order; junction bases with no gene match: 10. Germline V gives CDR1 MDHEN, CDR2 SYDVKM. This CDR3 spans 14 amino acids. The CDR3 here is CASNFGTALYGYTF. The CDR3 DNA follows: TGTGCCAGCAATTTTGGGACAGCCCTATATGGCTACACCTTC.

The chain couples TRBV2 to TRBJ2-5; maybe TRBD1 (5 bases). The J call may be wrong; the DNA end is better matched by TRBJ2-7. The CDR3 has 12 amino acids. Germline-derived CDR1 and CDR2 are SNHLY and FYNNEI. The CDR3 bases are TGTGCCAGCACAGGGCATCCCTACGAGCAGTACTTC. The encoded protein is CASTGHPYEQYF.